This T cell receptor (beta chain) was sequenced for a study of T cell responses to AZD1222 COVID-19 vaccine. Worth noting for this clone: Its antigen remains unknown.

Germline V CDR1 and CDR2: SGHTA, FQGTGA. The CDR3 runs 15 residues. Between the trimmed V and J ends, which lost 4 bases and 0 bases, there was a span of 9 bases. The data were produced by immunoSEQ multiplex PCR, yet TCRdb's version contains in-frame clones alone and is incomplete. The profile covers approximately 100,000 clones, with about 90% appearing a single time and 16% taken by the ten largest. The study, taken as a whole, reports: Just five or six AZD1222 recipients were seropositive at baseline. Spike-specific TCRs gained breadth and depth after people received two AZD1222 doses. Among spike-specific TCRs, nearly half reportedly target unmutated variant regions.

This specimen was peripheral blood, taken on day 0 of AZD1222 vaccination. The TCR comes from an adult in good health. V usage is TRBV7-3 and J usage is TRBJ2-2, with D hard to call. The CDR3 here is CASSWDTANTGELFF. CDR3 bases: TGTGCCAGCAGCTGGGATACAGCGAACACCGGGGAGCTGTTTTTT.